Listed here are 19 T cell receptor beta chains from one sample, sequenced in a study of patients and donors after allogeneic stem cell transplantation. TCRdb reprocessed the RT-PCR reads with MiXCR, giving one entry per CDR3 protein. The sample records roughly 880,000 distinct CDR3 sequences, approximately 18% being singletons. Sequencing used blood, either unsorted or a sorted T cell fraction (not recorded which). These receptors were collected from a human donor who was either an allogeneic HSCT recipient or a stem cell or donor lymphocyte infusion donor (not recorded which). It is not recorded whose cells these are; they may come from a transplant donor.

This clonotype was picked up a small number of times. One end of the junction is discordant with germline, which a read error may explain. The chain has TRBV10-3 and TRBJ2-3; D remains ambiguous. CDR3 length equals 10 residues. From germline, CDR1 is ENHRY and CDR2 SYGVKD. CDR3 bases: TGTGCCATCAGTGAGTCAGGCCAAATTTTT. Residues: CAISESGQIF.

This chain joins TRBV4-3 and TRBJ2-3; D could derive from TRBD1 or TRBD2 (5 bases each). There are 17 residues in the CDR3. The germline CDR1 and CDR2 sequences are LGHNA and YSLEER. V lost 1 base and J 2 bases, leaving 16 bases between the germline ends. Here the CDR3 reads CASSQVRGGSHTDTQYF. CDR3 DNA sequence: TGCGCCAGCAGCCAAGTGAGGGGTGGCAGCCACACAGATACGCAGTATTTT.

CDR3: CASSSDMGQPQHF. CDR3 in DNA: TGTGCCAGCAGTTCGGACATGGGTCAGCCCCAGCATTTT. This chain links TRBV12-3 or TRBV12-4 with TRBJ1-5, with D perhaps matching TRBD1 (5 bases). V was shortened by 4 bases and J by 6 bases, with 10 bases between the two germline ends. The CDR3 extends over 13 amino acids.

DNA of the CDR3: TGTGCCAGCAGTTTCCCTAGGAGAAGTAATGAGCAGTTCTTC. Amino acid sequence: CASSFPRRSNEQFF. The V gene is TRBV6-2 or TRBV6-3, the J gene TRBJ2-1; D remains ambiguous. Germline V gene lookup returns CDR1 MNHEY and CDR2 SVGEGT. V was pared by 4 bases and J by 7 bases, with 14 bases between. The CDR3 has 14 amino acids.

This clonotype was found a few times. The rearrangement joins TRBV20-1 to TRBJ2-7; 8 nucleotides align to TRBD1. The CDR3 sequence is 14 residues long. With V trimmed by 6 bases and J by 0 bases, 7 bases remained unmatched. Per the germline V gene, CDR1 is DFQATT and CDR2 is SNEGSKA (reference sequence). The CDR3 DNA follows: TGCAGTGCGTTACAGGGGGTAAGCTCCTACGAGCAGTACTTC. Its translation is CSALQGVSSYEQYF.

The CDR3 spells CASSFWMGEQYF. The CDR3 coding sequence is TGTGCCAGCAGTTTTTGGATGGGCGAGCAGTACTTC. V gene TRBV27 combines with J gene TRBJ2-7, with unresolved D. The CDR3 is made up of 12 amino acids. Looked up from germline, CDR1 is MNHEY and CDR2 is SMNVEV (reference sequence). The V gene lost 3 bases and the J gene lost 6 bases, with 9 bases spanning the gap.

This clonotype has only a few counts. CDR3 in amino acids: CASTPTPQGLASYEQYF. CDR3 sequence (DNA): TGTGCCAGCACCCCAACTCCCCAGGGACTAGCCTCCTACGAGCAGTACTTC. V gene TRBV7-9 combines with J gene TRBJ2-7; TRBD2 agrees at 9 bases. Germline V gene lookup returns CDR1 SEHNR and CDR2 FQNEAQ (reference sequence). V was pared by 7 bases and J by 0 bases, with 13 bases of the junction left unmatched. The CDR3 loop spans 17 amino acids.

The genes are TRBV12-3 or TRBV12-4 and TRBJ2-1; 8 bases agree with TRBD1. V lost 2 bases, J lost 5 bases, and 8 bases stayed unmatched. The CDR3 extends over 16 amino acids. CDR3 residues: CASSLTDRVKHNEQFF. In nucleotides, the CDR3 is TGTGCCAGCAGTTTAACGGACAGGGTCAAGCACAATGAGCAGTTCTTC.

The gene calls are TRBV9 and TRBJ2-2, with TRBD1 matching 8 bases. This CDR3 is 16 amino acids long. Germline V CDR1 and CDR2: SGDLS, YYNGEE. Trimming removed 3 bases from V and 4 bases from J; junction bases left unmatched: 8. The CDR3: CASSGRTGLSTGELFF. As DNA, the CDR3 is TGTGCCAGCAGCGGACGGACAGGGCTTTCCACCGGGGAGCTGTTTTTT.

This clonotype was recorded a few times. The chain combines TRBV20-1 with TRBJ1-5; the match to TRBD1 covers 8 bases. Germline V gene lookup returns CDR1 DFQATT and CDR2 SNEGSKA (reference sequence). V lost 3 bases and J lost 4; bases outside the gene matches: 5. CDR3 length: 14 amino acids. The CDR3 loop is CSARAGGRNQPQHF. The DNA of the CDR3 is TGCAGTGCTAGGGCAGGGGGCCGGAATCAGCCCCAGCATTTT.

This clonotype was seen ten or more times. The chain links TRBV5-1 to TRBJ2-4, with D hard to call. Germline V gene data show CDR1 as SGHRS and CDR2 as YFSETQ. Trimming took 1 base from V and 2 from J, leaving 13 bases between them. CDR3 length: 16 residues. The chain's CDR3 is CASSLSPDVTKNIQYF. The CDR3 nucleotides are TGCGCCAGCAGCTTGAGTCCCGATGTGACCAAAAACATTCAGTACTTC.

The V call is TRBV5-1, the J call TRBJ2-7, with D perhaps assigned TRBD1 or TRBD2 (5 bases each). Trimming removed 1 base from V and 1 base from J, with 12 bases in between. CDR1 SGHRS and CDR2 YFSETQ come from the germline V gene. The CDR3 covers 15 residues. The CDR3 coding sequence is TGCGCCAGCAGCTTGCAGGGATCGGGGTCCTACGAGCAGTACTTC. Encoded protein: CASSLQGSGSYEQYF. Drawing the rest from reference TRBV5-1 and TRBJ2-7, the complete variable domain is KAGVTQTPRYLIKTRGQQVTLSCSPISGHRSVSWYQQTPGQGLQFLFEYFSETQRNKGNFPGRFSGRQFSNSRSEMNVSTLELGDSALYLCASSLQGSGSYEQYFGPGTRLTVT.

This clonotype was seen more than once but under ten times. This rearrangement joins TRBV4-3 to TRBJ1-1; D is unresolved. Trimming stripped 1 base from V and 0 bases from J, with 9 bases between. Per germline, CDR1 LGHNA and CDR2 YSLEER. The CDR3 has 15 residues. CDR3 in DNA: TGCGCCAGCAGCCAAGGCCCTACCATGAACACTGAAGCTTTCTTT. Its translation: CASSQGPTMNTEAFF.

This rearrangement joins TRBV5-1 to TRBJ2-2; 8 bases align to TRBD1. This CDR3 is built from 19 residues. Germline V gene lookup returns CDR1 SGHRS and CDR2 YFSETQ. V shed 2 bases, J shed 3 bases, and the junction held 15 bases outside the gene matches. The DNA for the CDR3 is TGCGCCAGCAGCTTCCCTGGAGGGTTCAGGGGGCAGTACACCGGGGAGCTGTTTTTT. Translating it yields CASSFPGGFRGQYTGELFF.

The chain is built from TRBV5-1 and TRBJ2-1; D gene uncertain. This CDR3 region has 15 residues. V was cut by 0 bases and J by 4 bases, with 11 bases left in between. Germline assignment: CDR1 SGHRS and CDR2 YFSETQ. The CDR3 is CASSLEKSKYNEQFF. For the CDR3, the DNA is TGCGCCAGCAGCTTGGAGAAGTCAAAATACAATGAGCAGTTCTTC. Full variable domain (outside the CDR3, taken from reference TRBV5-1 and TRBJ2-1): KAGVTQTPRYLIKTRGQQVTLSCSPISGHRSVSWYQQTPGQGLQFLFEYFSETQRNKGNFPGRFSGRQFSNSRSEMNVSTLELGDSALYLCASSLEKSKYNEQFFGPGTRLTVL.

This clonotype was observed a few times. This sequence joins TRBV7-9 and TRBJ2-7; D call uncertain. The CDR3 extends over 16 amino acids. The germline gives CDR1 SEHNR, CDR2 FQNEAQ (reference sequence). V lost 1 base and J lost 5, with 18 bases in between. The CDR3 region is CASSLGESRSADEQYF. The CDR3 DNA reads as TGTGCCAGCAGCTTAGGTGAGAGCCGTTCCGCGGACGAGCAGTACTTC.

The chain combines TRBV29-1 with TRBJ1-2, with a possible D match to TRBD1 (6 bases). Germline assignment: CDR1 SQVTM and CDR2 ANQGSEA. The V and J ends lost 5 bases and 2 bases respectively, with 21 bases between them. The CDR3 is 16 amino acids. CDR3 nucleotides: TGCAGCGTTCCCGCGACGATATGGGACACCAACTATGGCTACACCTTC. Protein: CSVPATIWDTNYGYTF.

This clonotype was picked up a small number of times. The chain links TRBV9 to TRBJ2-3, with D possibly being TRBD2 (5 bases). Looked up from germline, CDR1 is SGDLS and CDR2 is YYNGEE. Trimming took 0 bases from V and 6 from J, leaving 14 bases between them. The CDR3 is 15 amino acids. The CDR3 spells CASSVDIRGSDTQYF. CDR3 coding DNA: TGTGCCAGCAGCGTAGACATTAGAGGGTCCGATACGCAGTATTTT.

This clonotype was detected only a few times. The chain has TRBV7-9 and TRBJ1-1; D possibly corresponds to TRBD1 (6 bases). V gave up 2 bases and J gave up 4 bases, with 11 bases separating them. This CDR3 has 14 amino acids. From germline, CDR1 is SEHNR and CDR2 FQNEAQ (reference sequence). The CDR3 nucleotides are TGTGCCAGCAGCTTAAAAGGGGGAAGCACTGAAGCTTTCTTT. Translation: CASSLKGGSTEAFF.